This T cell receptor beta chain stems from a study of cytomegalovirus exposure and HLA in healthy donors. V dropped 0 bases and J dropped 8; count of bases not matched to a gene: 7. This CDR3 has 15 amino acids. Germline CDR1 and CDR2: LNHDA and SQIVND (reference sequence). This PCR relied on a set of 60 Vbeta primers and 13 Jbeta primers. Assay used: immunoSEQ multiplex PCR; TCRdb lists only in-frame clones, some missing. The sample contains 150,000 to 200,000 clones, roughly 80% of which appear only once. The rearrangement links TRBV19 to TRBJ2-1, with 7 bases fitting TRBD2. The TCR was taken from a woman between 40 and 55 years old in good health and CMV-seronegative. Sequences were obtained from PBMCs. The CDR3 bases are TGTGCCAGTAGTATAGACGCGGGGGAGGGAGATGAGCAGTTCTTC. This sequence encodes CASSIDAGEGDEQFF.